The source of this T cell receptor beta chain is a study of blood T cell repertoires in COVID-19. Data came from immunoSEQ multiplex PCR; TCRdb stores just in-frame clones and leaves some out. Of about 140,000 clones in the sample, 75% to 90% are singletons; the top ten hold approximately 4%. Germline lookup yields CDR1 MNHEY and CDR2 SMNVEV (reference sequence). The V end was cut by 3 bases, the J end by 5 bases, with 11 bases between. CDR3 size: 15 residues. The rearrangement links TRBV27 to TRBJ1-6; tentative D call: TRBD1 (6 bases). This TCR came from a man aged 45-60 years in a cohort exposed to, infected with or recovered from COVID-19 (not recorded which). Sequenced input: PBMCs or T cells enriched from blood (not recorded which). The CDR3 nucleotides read TGTGCCAGCAGTTTCCGGGGGGCGGATAATTCACCCCTCCACTTT. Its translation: CASSFRGADNSPLHF.